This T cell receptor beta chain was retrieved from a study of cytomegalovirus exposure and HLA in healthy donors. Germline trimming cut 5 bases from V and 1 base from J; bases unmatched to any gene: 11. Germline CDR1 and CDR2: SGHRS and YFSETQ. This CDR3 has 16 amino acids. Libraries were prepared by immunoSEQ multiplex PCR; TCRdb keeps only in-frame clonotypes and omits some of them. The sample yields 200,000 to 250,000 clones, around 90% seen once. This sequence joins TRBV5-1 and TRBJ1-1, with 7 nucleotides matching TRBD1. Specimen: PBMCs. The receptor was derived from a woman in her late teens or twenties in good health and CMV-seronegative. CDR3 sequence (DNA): TGCGCCAGCAGTGTGACACCGGGACAGCCGAACACTGAAGCTTTCTTT. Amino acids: CASSVTPGQPNTEAFF.